This T cell receptor (beta chain) was captured in a study of radiotherapy plus CTLA-4 blockade in lung cancer (dated by TCRdb to 2016 to 2019). In terms of the full investigation: Objective responses were observed in 18% of enrolled patients, and disease control was achieved in roughly 29%. On the study overall, not on this receptor specifically: Increased serum interferon-beta after radiation, together with early dynamic changes in blood T cell clones, were reported to be the strongest predictors of response. After treatment with radiotherapy and ipilimumab, TCR clones that originated in tumors expanded in peripheral blood.

Note on this clone: Its antigen is still unknown. Within one base of it there is no much larger clone, and no base qualities were kept.

The CDR3 holds 13 amino acids from the cysteine to the phenylalanine. The read is trimmed to its CDR3 DNA, 39 bases read in frame from base 1. The germline V gene (reference sequence) gives CDR1 as SEHNR and CDR2 as FQNEAQ. V is shortened by 5 bases, J by 5 bases, and the region joining them spans 12 bases. Focal radiation therapy combined with CTLA-4 blockade (ipilimumab) was tested in patients with chemo-refractory metastatic non-small-cell lung cancer. Library prep was done by the immunoSEQ multiplex PCR assay. TCRdb stores this immuneACCESS table with in-frame sequences only. Part of the clones is absent; in the studies checked, under half of the shortfall reflects unresolved V genes, and no reason is known for the rest. This sample gives roughly 59,000 clones in total; approximately 70% of them show up just once. The ten largest clones represent 6.5% to 9.5% of the sample.

Sequenced material: peripheral blood, taken from a patient treated with radiotherapy plus ipilimumab. The sequence came from a human donor with non-small cell lung cancer whose response to radiotherapy plus ipilimumab could not be evaluated. Recombination linked TRBV7-9 to TRBJ2-5; the D gene is possibly TRBD2, with 6 bases matching. The CDR3 sequence is CASSRSGSETQYF. The DNA is as follows: TGTGCCAGCAGCCGTAGCGGCTCCGAGACCCAGTACTTC. Where the CDR3 stops, the reference TRBV7-9 and TRBJ2-5 genes take over; the full variable domain is DTGVSQNPRHKITKRGQNVTFRCDPISEHNRLYWYRQTLGQGPEFLTYFQNEAQLEKSRLLSDRFSAERPKGSFSTLEIQRTEQGDSAMYLCASSRSGSETQYFGPGTRLLVL.